The 12 T cell receptor beta chains below were found in one sample sequenced in a study of T cells in Graves' hyperthyroidism and ophthalmopathy (dated by TCRdb to between 2019 and 2020). Library method: multiplex PCR. The listed sequencing device is Illumina HiSeq 2000. Amplification of TCR beta CDR3 regions was carried out from RNA transcripts. For the first round of RT-PCR on the TCR CDR3, the HTBI primer set was used together with the Qiagen OneStep RT-PCR kit. TCRdb ran its own pipeline on the public reads, namely fastp trimming at Q25 and MiXCR clone calling, and kept in-frame beta chains. Rows with a matching CDR3 protein are joined into one entry that keeps the most common DNA and genes. In this sample the table shows about 300,000 distinct CDR3 sequences, approximately 16% of which occur a single time. Of the sample, 33% is held by the ten largest clones. Sequencing input: blood. The receptors were gathered from a man in his thirties or forties with Graves' hyperthyroidism.

This clonotype occurred many times. The chain links TRBV3-1 to TRBJ2-3; tentatively, D is TRBD1 or TRBD2 (6 bases each). CDR1 LGHDT and CDR2 YNNKEL come from the germline V gene (reference sequence). There are 16 residues in the CDR3. V was trimmed by 0 bases and J by 4 bases, leaving 14 bases between them. The CDR3 sequence: CASSQDQEGDADTQYF. The CDR3 bases are TGTGCCAGCAGCCAAGATCAGGAGGGGGATGCAGATACGCAGTATTTT.

This clonotype turned up a few times. V and J are TRBV7-9 and TRBJ2-1; maybe TRBD1 (5 bases). The germline V and J ends were trimmed by 1 base and 8 bases, with 12 bases remaining between them. The CDR3 is made up of 14 amino acids. Germline lookup yields CDR1 SEHNR and CDR2 FQNEAQ (reference sequence). For the CDR3, the DNA is TGTGCCAGCAGCTTAGGGTTTGGGGCAGATGAGCAGTTCTTC. Protein: CASSLGFGADEQFF.

This clonotype was seen ten or more times. The chain uses TRBV6-1 and TRBJ2-7; D is unclear. The CDR3 spans 13 residues. Germline CDR1 and CDR2: MNHNS and SASEGT. V was cut by 7 bases and J by 5 bases, with 15 bases left in between. CDR3: CASKEYGPHEQYF. The CDR3 bases are TGTGCCAGCAAGGAGTACGGACCCCACGAGCAGTACTTC.

The sample holds many counts of this clonotype. This chain links TRBV6-1 with TRBJ2-7, with 8 bases matching TRBD2. The CDR3 runs to 17 residues. Trimming took 6 bases from V and 6 from J; bases not matched to a gene: 19. From germline, CDR1 is MNHNS and CDR2 SASEGT. The CDR3 region has the DNA TGTGCCAGCAGCCCTATTATCGGGACTAGGGAGACCCCCGAGCAGTACTTC. Amino acid sequence: CASSPIIGTRETPEQYF.

The chain couples TRBV5-1 to TRBJ2-7; 11 nucleotides agree with TRBD1. The CDR3 spans 14 residues. Germline CDR1 is SGHRS and CDR2 is YFSETQ. The junction had 6 bases not matched to a gene; V was cut back by 4 bases and J by 6 bases. This CDR3 reads CASSPGQGGLEQYF. DNA for the CDR3: TGCGCCAGCAGCCCGGGACAGGGGGGACTCGAGCAGTACTTC.

This clonotype was detected ten times or more. The genes are TRBV29-1 and TRBJ2-5, with D uncertain. This CDR3 contains 10 residues. V dropped 8 bases and J dropped 0 bases, with 4 bases sitting between them. From germline, CDR1 is SQVTM and CDR2 ANQGSEA. The CDR3: CSINQETQYF. The CDR3 DNA follows: TGCAGCATAAACCAAGAGACCCAGTACTTC.

This clonotype came up many times. This rearrangement joins TRBV11-1 to TRBJ2-1; 13 bases map to TRBD2. V was clipped by 5 bases and J by 6 bases; unmatched bases: 7. The length of the CDR3 is 16 residues. Per the germline V gene, CDR1 is SGHAT and CDR2 is FQDESV (reference sequence). The CDR3 DNA sequence: TGTGCCAGCAGCATACTAGCGGGAGGGCCGTTCAATGAGCAGTTCTTC. This sequence encodes CASSILAGGPFNEQFF.

This clonotype was counted only a few times. J is TRBJ2-2 and V is TRBV29-1; D not resolved. The CDR3 has 13 residues. V was pared by 5 bases and J by 6 bases, with 13 bases between. CDR1 is SQVTM and CDR2 is ANQGSEA in the germline V gene. The CDR3 loop is CSVPAGLSGELFF. CDR3 nucleotides: TGCAGCGTTCCTGCTGGGCTCTCCGGGGAGCTGTTTTTT.

In its sample, this clonotype was seen many times. The CDR3 is CASSLKGQGEGIDTQYF. CDR3 bases: TGTGCCAGCAGCCTGAAGGGACAGGGCGAGGGTATAGATACGCAGTATTTT. The chain has TRBV7-8 and TRBJ2-3, with 9 positions matching TRBD1. With 5 bases clipped from V and 5 bases from J, the junction kept 14 bases outside the gene matches. The CDR3 spans 17 residues. Germline CDR1 is SGHVS and CDR2 is FQNEAQ.

This clonotype came up many times. V usage is TRBV7-8 and J usage is TRBJ2-1, with no clear D. The CDR3 totals 13 residues. The V and J ends lost 3 bases and 7 bases respectively, with 10 bases between them. Germline assignment: CDR1 SGHVS and CDR2 FQNEAQ. In nucleotides, the CDR3 is TGTGCCAGCAGCTTGAACCGGAAGAATGAGCAGTTCTTC. It yields the protein CASSLNRKNEQFF.

The chain joins TRBV5-6 to TRBJ2-1, with 7 nucleotides matching TRBD2. The CDR3 runs to 13 residues. The junction had 7 bases not matched to a gene; V was cut back by 6 bases and J by 7 bases. Germline loops: CDR1 SGHDT, CDR2 YYEEEE. CDR3 region: CASIFAGGNEQFF. CDR3 coding DNA: TGTGCCAGCATCTTCGCCGGGGGGAATGAGCAGTTCTTC. Filled out from reference TRBV5-6 and TRBJ2-1, the complete variable domain reads DAGVTQSPTHLIKTRGQQVTLRCSPKSGHDTVSWYQQALGQGPQFIFQYYEEEERQRGNFPDRFSGHQFPNYSSELNVNALLLGDSALYLCASIFAGGNEQFFGPGTRLTVL.

In DNA, the CDR3 is TGTGCCAGCAGTTGGGACCGCTACTATGGCTACACCTTC. Protein sequence: CASSWDRYYGYTF. This chain links TRBV6-2 or TRBV6-3 with TRBJ1-2; D might be TRBD1 (5 bases). Germline V lookup: CDR1 MNHEY, CDR2 SVGEGT. Between the trimmed V and J ends, which lost 4 bases and 3 bases, there was a span of 9 bases. The CDR3 consists of 13 residues.